This entry lists 22 T cell receptor beta chains sequenced from one sample in a study of blood T cell repertoires in COVID-19. Produced via immunoSEQ multiplex PCR; TCRdb's table is partial and in-frame only. The sample comprises 150,000 to 200,000 clones, 75% to 90% of which are singletons, and around 0.77% rests with the top ten. Input material: PBMCs or T cells enriched from blood (not recorded which). Every receptor here comes from a woman aged 18-35 years who had recovered from COVID-19.

The gene calls are TRBV7-9 and TRBJ2-2; D may be TRBD1 (6 bases). The CDR3 contains 15 residues. Germline values: CDR1 SEHNR, CDR2 FQNEAQ (reference sequence). V dropped 5 bases and J dropped 2 bases, with 12 bases sitting between them. CDR3 protein: CASSPRTDNTGELFF. CDR3 DNA: TGTGCCAGCAGCCCGCGGACAGATAACACCGGGGAGCTGTTTTTT.

The chain combines TRBV2 with TRBJ2-3, with TRBD1 identical over 8 bases. The CDR3 totals 15 residues. Germline values: CDR1 SNHLY, CDR2 FYNNEI. Unmatched junction bases numbered 7, after V lost 1 base and J lost 7 bases. The DNA of the CDR3 is TGTGCCAGCAGTGAAGTTCGGGCAGGGGGCAATACGCAGTATTTT. Its protein product is CASSEVRAGGNTQYF.

The V and J genes are TRBV6-1 and TRBJ2-2; 10 bases match TRBD2. CDR1 and CDR2 (germline): MNHNS, SASEGT. Losses at the gene ends were 6 bases for V and 6 bases for J; bases not matched to a gene: 10. CDR3 length: 16 amino acids. CDR3: CASRESGRGSAGELFF. Here the CDR3 DNA reads TGTGCCAGCAGAGAAAGCGGGAGGGGGTCGGCCGGGGAGCTGTTTTTT.

The chain links TRBV7-8 to TRBJ2-7, with TRBD2 matching 9 bases. Germline CDR1 reads SGHVS; CDR2 reads FQNEAQ. After removal of 2 bases from V and 6 bases from J, the junction contained 5 bases not matched to a gene. The CDR3 length is 14 residues. CDR3 DNA sequence: TGTGCCAGCAGCTTATCGGTAGCGGGAGTCGAGCAGTACTTC. Encoded protein: CASSLSVAGVEQYF.

This chain uses TRBV7-9 with TRBJ2-3, with D unresolved. The CDR3 runs to 13 residues. Germline values: CDR1 SEHNR, CDR2 FQNEAQ (reference sequence). The germline V and J ends were trimmed by 5 bases and 4 bases, with 10 bases remaining between them. CDR3 amino acids: CASSPTGSDTQYF. Here the CDR3 DNA reads TGTGCCAGCAGCCCGACCGGGTCAGATACGCAGTATTTT. Full variable domain (rest looked up from reference TRBV7-9 and TRBJ2-3): DTGVSQNPRHKITKRGQNVTFRCDPISEHNRLYWYRQTLGQGPEFLTYFQNEAQLEKSRLLSDRFSAERPKGSFSTLEIQRTEQGDSAMYLCASSPTGSDTQYFGPGTRLTVL.

The V and J genes are TRBV4-1 and TRBJ2-1; D gene unclear. Trimming cost V 1 base and J 4 bases, with 11 bases left between them. The CDR3 is 15 amino acids. The germline CDR1 and CDR2 sequences are MGHRA and YSYEKL. The CDR3 sequence: CASSQGGLSYNEQFF. CDR3 bases: TGCGCCAGCAGCCAAGGAGGATTGAGTTACAATGAGCAGTTCTTC.

The J gene is TRBJ2-7, the V gene TRBV28, with a possible D match to TRBD2 (7 bases). The CDR3 is 14 amino acids. From germline, CDR1 is MDHEN and CDR2 SYDVKM. V was clipped by 6 bases and J by 6 bases, with 18 bases between them. The CDR3 nucleotides are TGTGCCAGCAGCCTTTTAGGGGGGGTCCCCGAGCAGTACTTC. Its translation: CASSLLGGVPEQYF.

This chain uses TRBV7-8 with TRBJ1-4, with 10 bases lining up with TRBD1. This CDR3 is built from 14 residues. Germline CDR1 SGHVS, CDR2 FQNEAQ. V gave up 6 bases and J gave up 5 bases; unmatched junction bases: 3. The DNA for the CDR3 is TGTGCCAGCAGTGCGGGACAGGGGAATGAAAAACTGTTTTTT. It translates to CASSAGQGNEKLFF.

V and J are TRBV2 and TRBJ1-2, with D tentatively TRBD1 (5 bases). The germline CDR1 and CDR2 sequences are SNHLY and FYNNEI. This CDR3 spans 13 amino acids. With 3 bases removed from V and 8 bases from J, the gap between germline ends came to 13 bases. The CDR3 DNA is TGTGCCAGCAGTGATTATCTCTCAGGGGGCTACACCTTC. Residues: CASSDYLSGGYTF.

The V call is TRBV28, the J call TRBJ2-5; 7 bases are a match to TRBD1. CDR1 and CDR2 (germline): MDHEN, SYDVKM. Losses at the gene ends were 7 bases for V and 4 bases for J; bases not matched to a gene: 3. The CDR3 length is 12 residues. The CDR3 DNA follows: TGTGCCAGCACTTACAGGGGAGAGACCCAGTACTTC. This translates into CASTYRGETQYF.

J is TRBJ2-7 and V is TRBV3-1 (or the pseudogene TRBV3-2), with TRBD1 matching over 9 bases. After removal of 3 bases from V and 3 bases from J, the junction contained 6 bases not matched to a gene. From germline, CDR1 is LGHDT and CDR2 YNNKEL (reference sequence). This CDR3 is built from 15 residues. The DNA of the CDR3 is TGTGCCAGCAGCCAGCCGGGACAGGGTAGCTACGAGCAGTACTTC. Protein: CASSQPGQGSYEQYF.

V and J are TRBV4-3 and TRBJ2-6, with TRBD1 identical over 9 bases. The CDR3 is made up of 21 amino acids. Trimming cost V 0 bases and J 1 base; bases outside gene matches: 13. The V gene's germline CDR1 is LGHNA and CDR2 YSLEER. CDR3 DNA: TGCGCCAGCAGCCAAGATCTCTGGGAGACAGGGGGGTTTTCTGGGGCCAACGTCCTGACTTTC. This encodes CASSQDLWETGGFSGANVLTF.

The rearrangement uses TRBV9 and TRBJ1-1; no firm D call. Per the germline V gene, CDR1 is SGDLS and CDR2 is YYNGEE. V dropped 2 bases and J dropped 0 bases, with 8 bases sitting between them. The CDR3 has 14 residues. CDR3 sequence reads: CASSVQSMNTEAFF. Here the CDR3 DNA reads TGTGCCAGCAGCGTTCAATCTATGAACACTGAAGCTTTCTTT.

The chain joins TRBV7-3 to TRBJ2-1; 13 bases agree with TRBD2. Losses at the gene ends were 5 bases for V and 9 bases for J; bases not matched to a gene: 19. The CDR3 has 19 residues. CDR1 is SGHTA and CDR2 is FQGTGA in the germline V gene. CDR3 in amino acids: CASSPDPIGGTSGIGEQFF. CDR3 in DNA: TGTGCCAGCAGCCCCGACCCCATTGGTGGGACTAGCGGGATAGGTGAGCAGTTCTTC.

The chain carries TRBV4-3 and TRBJ2-1, with 7 bases identical to TRBD2. Per the germline V gene, CDR1 is LGHNA and CDR2 is YSLEER. V gave up 0 bases and J gave up 6 bases; unmatched junction bases: 8. The CDR3 covers 16 residues. For the CDR3, the DNA is TGCGCCAGCAGCCAAGAAGCCCTAGCGGCCATCAATGAGCAGTTCTTC. Protein product: CASSQEALAAINEQFF.

V usage is TRBV29-1 and J usage is TRBJ2-6; D gene unclear. Germline V lookup: CDR1 SQVTM, CDR2 ANQGSEA. V gave up 2 bases and J gave up 1 base, with 12 bases separating them. There are 16 residues in the CDR3. CDR3 sequence reads: CSVETDVNSGANVLTF. The CDR3 DNA follows: TGCAGCGTTGAAACAGACGTCAATTCTGGGGCCAACGTCCTGACTTTC. The variable domain in full, with the rest retrieved from reference TRBV29-1 and TRBJ2-6, is SAVISQKPSRDICQRGTSLTIQCQVDSQVTMMFWYRQQPGQSLTLIATANQGSEATYESGFVIDKFPISRPNLTFSTLTVSNMSPEDSSIYLCSVETDVNSGANVLTFGAGSRLTVL.

V is TRBV4-1 and J is TRBJ1-5, with D possibly being TRBD1 (6 bases). Germline CDR1 is MGHRA and CDR2 is YSYEKL. This CDR3 is 13 amino acids long. V gave up 9 bases and J gave up 6 bases, with 15 bases separating them. As DNA, the CDR3 is TGCGCCAGTCAGGGGCGGGCTGGTCAGCCCCAGCATTTT. Protein sequence: CASQGRAGQPQHF.

In the case of this clone: This same CDR3 is encoded by further DNA sequences in the sample. The chain has TRBV18 and TRBJ1-3, with 7 bases lining up with TRBD1. In germline, CDR1 is KGHSH, CDR2 LQKENI. Trimming took 4 bases from V and 1 from J; bases not matched to a gene: 1. CDR3 length: 14 residues. CDR3 region: CASSQGASGNTIYF. The CDR3, as DNA: TGTGCCAGCTCACAGGGGGCTTCTGGAAACACCATATATTTT.

The chain combines TRBV14 with TRBJ1-2; maybe TRBD1 (6 bases). CDR1 is SGHDN and CDR2 is FVKESK in the germline V gene. CDR3 size: 18 residues. V dropped 0 bases and J dropped 4 bases, with 21 bases sitting between them. The CDR3 protein is CASSQDWAGQPLSYGYTF. DNA of the CDR3: TGTGCCAGCAGCCAAGATTGGGCCGGACAGCCTTTATCCTATGGCTACACCTTC.

The V call is TRBV9, the J call TRBJ2-1, with D possibly matching TRBD1 (6 bases). V shed 4 bases and J shed 6 bases, with 14 bases lying between them. Germline V gene sequence: CDR1 SGDLS, CDR2 YYNGEE. CDR3 length: 14 residues. CDR3 sequence reads: CASSSPDSLNEQFF. CDR3 bases: TGTGCCAGCAGCTCGCCGGACAGCCTCAATGAGCAGTTCTTC.

This clone came up once. The rearrangement joins TRBV28 to TRBJ1-5; D remains unclear. Trimming took 7 bases from V and 3 from J, leaving 13 bases between them. This CDR3 contains 14 residues. CDR1 MDHEN and CDR2 SYDVKM come from the germline V gene. The CDR3, as DNA: TGTGCCAGCATCCTCCCTGGGCCCAATCAGCCCCAGCATTTT. Its protein is CASILPGPNQPQHF.

This chain uses TRBV7-6 with TRBJ2-7; 13 bases fit TRBD2. The CDR3 runs 17 residues. J lost 3 bases, V lost 5 bases, and 10 bases had no gene match. Germline CDR1 SGHVS, CDR2 FNYEAQ. This CDR3 is CASSPLAGGSDYYEQYF. Written as DNA, the CDR3 is TGTGCCAGCAGCCCACTAGCGGGAGGGTCAGACTACTACGAGCAGTACTTC. The entire variable domain, with the rest obtained from reference TRBV7-6 and TRBJ2-7, is as follows: GAGVSQSPRYKVTKRGQDVALRCDPISGHVSLYWYRQALGQGPEFLTYFNYEAQQDKSGLPNDRFSAERPEGSISTLTIQRTEQRDSAMYRCASSPLAGGSDYYEQYFGPGTRLTVT.